The T cell receptor (beta chain) described here comes from a study of cytomegalovirus exposure and HLA in healthy donors. In regard to this clone: Its antigen is not known.

The PCR ran on 60 Vbeta and 13 Jbeta primers. Some clones are missing from TCRdb's copy, which holds only in-frame ones; the method was immunoSEQ multiplex PCR. The sample has around 200,000 clones; roughly 81% are singletons. Study observations and caveats: Indistinguishable V segments such as TRBV6-2 and TRBV6-3 were excluded.

The CDR3 contains 15 residues. V shed 3 bases and J 1 base; nucleotides not matched to a gene: 1. Germline loops: CDR1 SGHTA, CDR2 FQGNSA. The chain links TRBV7-2 to TRBJ2-1; 9 bases map to TRBD2. Specimen: PBMCs. The source is a woman in her twenties or thirties in good health and CMV-seropositive. In DNA, the CDR3 is TGTGCCAGCAGCTTCAGCGGGAGGTCCTACAATGAGCAGTTCTTC. Its protein is CASSFSGRSYNEQFF.